This section outlines one TCR beta chain sequence together with its context. The data belong to a study of regulatory T cells in long-lasting Graves disease. Arm-PCR of CDR3 regions and iRepertoire HTBI primers were the basis on which TCR beta libraries were built. Using its own MiXCR run on the multiplex PCR reads, TCRdb lists one record per CDR3 protein. The table has about 340,000 distinct CDR3 sequences, around 19% seen once; the top ten hold approximately 31%. Time point defined: persistent/refractory GD, antithyroid drugs over 5 years with positive TRAb. PBMCs provided the RNA from which the TCR library was made. This clonotype was obtained from a female donor with Graves disease. Sequences were derived from peripheral blood mononuclear cells (PBMCs), sampled when the disease was refractory, from a patient treated with antithyroid drugs.

CDR3 region: CASSFSDFREAFF. The DNA of the CDR3 is TGTGCCAGCAGTTTCTCGGATTTCAGAGAAGCTTTCTTT. V and J are TRBV28 and TRBJ1-1; no clear D. The CDR3 contains 13 residues. V dropped 3 bases and J dropped 8 bases, with 13 bases sitting between them. CDR1 is MDHEN, CDR2 SYDVKM, per germline.